This TCR beta chain derives from a study of human T cells and chemical hapten exposure. Study at large: Doses of diphenylcyclopropenone went to the patients' scalps weekly throughout the roughly 24-week study. There were per-sample TCR yield variations, arising mainly from small pooled library volume differences.

Within the library, unique molecular identifiers were attached to each individual cDNA molecule. A single record per CDR3 protein comes from TCRdb applying MiXCR to the RACE reads. Of around 60,000 distinct CDR3 sequences listed, approximately 7% are singletons. The V end lost 8 bases, the J end lost 0 bases, and 14 bases lay between the germline ends. The CDR3 is 14 amino acids. The germline V gene has CDR1 SQVTM and CDR2 ANQGSEA. Study findings and constraints: Among expanded TCRs, significantly more large CDR3 similarity clusters formed than among controls.

Time point of the sample: pre-sensitization, week 0. The treatment denotes: therapeutic diphenylcyclopropenone sensitization with weekly scalp DPC. This clonotype was counted ten times or more. Its antigen is not known. The TCR comes from a woman aged 25 to 39 with alopecia areata. Some clones in this sample may be carry-over from other donors' samples. The V call is TRBV29-1, the J call TRBJ2-1; D is unresolved. The sample in question was whole blood, obtained in connection with sensitization to the hapten diphenylcyclopropenone (DPC). The CDR3: CSFPRLSSYNEQFF. The CDR3, as DNA: TGCAGCTTCCCTCGGTTGAGCTCCTACAATGAGCAGTTCTTC.